These T cell receptor beta chains were read from a single sample in a study of T cells after posttransplantation cyclophosphamide. The method was immunoSEQ multiplex PCR; TCRdb's version includes in-frame clones alone and lacks a portion of them. The data hold around 6,000 clones, with 70% to 85% observed a single time. Sample: CD8+ T cells sorted from PBMCs, taken around 1,500 days after allogeneic stem cell transplant with posttransplant cyclophosphamide. These receptors all come from a female patient aged 50-65 years who received an allogeneic stem cell transplant from a related donor, was CMV-positive, and had no GVHD. Some T cells may be transferred from the graft donor. The CDR3 runs from the conserved cysteine through the conserved F or W. A D gene is named only where the DNA matches it firmly. Clone size is stated in some rows and not others, as once, few, many or a class when expanded.

clone_size j_call v_call d_call cdr3_nt cdr3_aa
once TRBJ1-2 TRBV14 . TGTGCCAGCAGCCAAGACCGTAATGGCTACACCTTC CASSQDRNGYTF
. TRBJ2-7 TRBV28 TRBD1 TGTGCCAGCAGTTTTACGGGACAGTTCTACGAGCAGTACTTC CASSFTGQFYEQYF
. TRBJ1-6 TRBV10-3 . TGTGCCATCAGACGACAGAGCTCCTATAATTCACCCCTCCACTTT CAIRRQSSYNSPLHF
. TRBJ1-2 TRBV19 TRBD1 TGTGCCAGTAGTATCTTCTTGACAGGGGCGGACTATGGCTACACCTTC CASSIFLTGADYGYTF
. TRBJ1-3 TRBV30 . TGTGCCTGGCAGGACAGAACCAGAGGAAACACCATATATTTT CAWQDRTRGNTIYF
. TRBJ1-1 TRBV29-1 . TGCAGCGTTGAACTAAACACTGAAGCTTTCTTT CSVELNTEAFF
. TRBJ1-2 TRBV15 TRBD1 TGTGCCACCAGCACCTGGGGACAGGGCGATGGCTACACCTTC CATSTWGQGDGYTF
. TRBJ1-1 TRBV27 . TGTGCCAGCAGTTTACACGGAGTGATCTTGAACACTGAAGCTTTCTTT CASSLHGVILNTEAFF
. TRBJ2-7 TRBV4-1 . TGCGCCAGCAGCCCTTTGACTGGATCCTACGAGCAGTACTTC CASSPLTGSYEQYF
once TRBJ1-5 TRBV27 . TGTGCCAGCAGTTTAGCCCCGGACAGTTTCCAGCATTTT CASSLAPDSFQHF
. TRBJ2-1 TRBV19 TRBD2 TGTGCCAGTAGTATAACTAGCGGGAACACCTACAATGAGCAGTTCTTC CASSITSGNTYNEQFF
. TRBJ2-1 TRBV13 . TGTGCCAGCAGCTTAGCGATCATCGGTCAGCGTGAGCAGTTCTTC CASSLAIIGQREQFF
. TRBJ1-1 TRBV28 TRBD1 TGTGCCAGCAACATCGACGGACAGGCCAACACTGAAGCTTTCTTT CASNIDGQANTEAFF
few TRBJ2-3 TRBV7-9 TRBD1 TGTGCCAGCAGCTTGCTTGACAGGGGGCTCACAGATACGCAGTATTTT CASSLLDRGLTDTQYF
once TRBJ1-1 TRBV29-1 . TGCAGCGTCCGAGGGGGGGCCGTGAACACTGAAGCTTTCTTT CSVRGGAVNTEAFF
few TRBJ1-1 TRBV6-1 . TGTGCCAGCAGCTATGGGGCGCAGGCTGAAGCTTTCTTT CASSYGAQAEAFF
. TRBJ1-1 TRBV9 . TGTGCCAGCAGCGTAGGGCAGGGAGGGCCTGAAGCTTTCTTT CASSVGQGGPEAFF
once TRBJ2-3 TRBV9 TRBD1 TGTGCCAGCAGCCCACGGACAGGGGGCACAGATACGCAGTATTTT CASSPRTGGTDTQYF
. TRBJ2-1 TRBV11-2 TRBD2 TGTGCCAGCAGCCTAGCGGGAGGTTTCCTCAATGAGCAGTTCTTC CASSLAGGFLNEQFF
few TRBJ1-4 TRBV15 TRBD1 TGTGCCACCAGCAGTGTTGGGACAGAGGATGAAAAACTGTTTTTT CATSSVGTEDEKLFF
. TRBJ2-7 TRBV7-3 . TGTGCCAGCAGTCTAGTAGGGGGGGCTGATTACGAGCAGTACTTC CASSLVGGADYEQYF
. TRBJ1-2 TRBV6-6 TRBD1 TGTGCCAGCGCCTTCGGGACAGGGGCGGGCTACACCTTC CASAFGTGAGYTF
once TRBJ2-7 TRBV30 . TGTGCCTGGAGTTGGCGGGCCGAGCAGTACTTC CAWSWRAEQYF
. TRBJ2-1 TRBV7-2 TRBD2 TGTGCCAGCAGCGCCGGGACAGATAGGACTAGCGGGAGAGATGAGCAGTTCTTC CASSAGTDRTSGRDEQFF
. TRBJ2-1 TRBV9 TRBD2 TGTGCCAGCAGCGCCCGTAATAGCGGGAACAACAATGAGCAGTTCTTC CASSARNSGNNNEQFF
. TRBJ1-5 TRBV7-8 . TGTGCCAGCAGTTCAACGGGTAATCAGCCCCAGCATTTT CASSSTGNQPQHF
. TRBJ2-1 TRBV27 TRBD2 TGTGCCAGCAGTTCTACTAGCGCGAGTTACAATGAGCAGTTCTTC CASSSTSASYNEQFF
. TRBJ2-7 TRBV4-1 TRBD1 TGCGCCAGCAGCCACGGGACAGAACTATACGAGCAGTACTTC CASSHGTELYEQYF
. TRBJ2-6 TRBV4-2 . TGTGCCAGCAGCCCCCTCGGAGACAGCCTCCTCTCTGGGGCCAACGTCCTGACTTTC CASSPLGDSLLSGANVLTF
. TRBJ2-1 TRBV19 TRBD1 TGTGCCAGTAGTGTGACAGGGGGCCCTTACAATGAGCAGTTCTTC CASSVTGGPYNEQFF
. TRBJ1-2 TRBV11-2 . TGTGCCAGCAGCCTTGGTGGGGGCCCTAGCCCCTATGGCTACACCTTC CASSLGGGPSPYGYTF
. TRBJ2-1 TRBV6-9 TRBD2 TGTGCCAGCAGTTATTCTTCCCACGCTAGCGGGAGCGTGAATGAGCAGTTCTTC CASSYSSHASGSVNEQFF
once TRBJ1-1 TRBV15 TRBD1 TGTGCCACCAGCATCGACAGGGCGATGAACACTGAAGCTTTCTTT CATSIDRAMNTEAFF
. TRBJ2-7 TRBV4-3 TRBD2 TGCGCCAGCAGCCCGGGACTAGCGGGAGGTGAGTCCGAGCAGTACTTC CASSPGLAGGESEQYF
. TRBJ2-7 TRBV5-1 TRBD2 TGCGCCAGCAGCTCATTAGCGGGAGCTTACGAGCAGTACTTC CASSSLAGAYEQYF
. TRBJ2-1 TRBV4-1 . TGCGCCAGCAGCCAAGAGATACAGAATGAGCAGTTCTTC CASSQEIQNEQFF
. TRBJ2-7 TRBV15 TRBD1 TGTGCCACCAGCAGAACCCCTACGGGGACAGGGAGCCTCGAGCAGTACTTC CATSRTPTGTGSLEQYF
. TRBJ1-1 TRBV25-1 . TGTGCCAGCAGTGAATCCGGCCGTCGGGACACTGAAGCTTTCTTT CASSESGRRDTEAFF
few TRBJ1-1 TRBV19 . TGTGCCAGTACAAGGGGAATGAACACTGAAGCTTTCTTT CASTRGMNTEAFF
few TRBJ1-4 TRBV4-3 TRBD1 TGCGCCAGCAGCCGAAAAACCCAGGGGGTTTTTAATGAAAAACTGTTTTTT CASSRKTQGVFNEKLFF